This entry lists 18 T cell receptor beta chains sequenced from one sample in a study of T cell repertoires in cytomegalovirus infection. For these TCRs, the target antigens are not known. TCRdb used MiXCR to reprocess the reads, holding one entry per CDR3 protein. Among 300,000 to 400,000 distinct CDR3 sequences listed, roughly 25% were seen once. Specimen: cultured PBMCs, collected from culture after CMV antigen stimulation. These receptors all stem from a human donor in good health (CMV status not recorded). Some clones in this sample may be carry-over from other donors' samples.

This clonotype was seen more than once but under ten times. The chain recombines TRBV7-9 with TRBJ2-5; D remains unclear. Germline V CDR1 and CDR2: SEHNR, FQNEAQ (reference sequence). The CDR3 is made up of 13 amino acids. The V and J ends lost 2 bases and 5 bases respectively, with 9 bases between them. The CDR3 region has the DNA TGTGCCAGCAGCTTACTGCTCCGGGAGACCCAGTACTTC. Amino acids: CASSLLLRETQYF.

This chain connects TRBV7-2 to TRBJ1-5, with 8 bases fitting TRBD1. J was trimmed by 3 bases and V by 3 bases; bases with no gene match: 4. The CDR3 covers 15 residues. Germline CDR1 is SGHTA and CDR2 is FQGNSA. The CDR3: CASSFSGQANQPQHF. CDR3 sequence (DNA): TGTGCCAGCAGCTTCTCGGGACAGGCCAATCAGCCCCAGCATTTT.

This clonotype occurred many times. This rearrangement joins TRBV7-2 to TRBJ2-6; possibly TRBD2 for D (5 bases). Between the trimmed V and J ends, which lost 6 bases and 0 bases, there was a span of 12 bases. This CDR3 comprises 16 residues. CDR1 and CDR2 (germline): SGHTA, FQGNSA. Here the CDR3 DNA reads TGTGCCAGCAGACCCGCAGGACTCTCTGGGGCCAACGTCCTGACTTTC. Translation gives CASRPAGLSGANVLTF.

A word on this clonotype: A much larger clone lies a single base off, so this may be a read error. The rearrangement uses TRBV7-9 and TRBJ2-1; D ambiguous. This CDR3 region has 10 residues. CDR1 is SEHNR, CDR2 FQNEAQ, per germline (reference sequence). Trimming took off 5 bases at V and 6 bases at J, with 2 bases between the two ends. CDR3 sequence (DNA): TGTGCCAGCAGCCCCAATGAGCAGTTCTTC. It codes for CASSPNEQFF. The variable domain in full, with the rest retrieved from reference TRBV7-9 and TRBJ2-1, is DTGVSQNPRHKITKRGQNVTFRCDPISEHNRLYWYRQTLGQGPEFLTYFQNEAQLEKSRLLSDRFSAERPKGSFSTLEIQRTEQGDSAMYLCASSPNEQFFGPGTRLTVL.

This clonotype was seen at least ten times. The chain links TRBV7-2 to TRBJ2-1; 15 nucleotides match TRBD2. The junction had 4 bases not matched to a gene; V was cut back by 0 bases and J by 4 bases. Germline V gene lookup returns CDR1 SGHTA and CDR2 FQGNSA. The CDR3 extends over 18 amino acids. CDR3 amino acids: CASSLAGLAGGRYNEQFF. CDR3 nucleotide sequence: TGTGCCAGCAGCTTAGCTGGACTAGCGGGAGGGAGGTACAATGAGCAGTTCTTC.

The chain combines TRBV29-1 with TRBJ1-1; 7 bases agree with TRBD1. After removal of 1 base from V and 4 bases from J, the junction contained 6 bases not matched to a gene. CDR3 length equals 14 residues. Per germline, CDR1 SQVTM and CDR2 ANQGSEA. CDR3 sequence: CSVEARGRTTEAFF. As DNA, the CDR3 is TGCAGCGTTGAAGCCAGGGGGAGGACCACTGAAGCTTTCTTT.

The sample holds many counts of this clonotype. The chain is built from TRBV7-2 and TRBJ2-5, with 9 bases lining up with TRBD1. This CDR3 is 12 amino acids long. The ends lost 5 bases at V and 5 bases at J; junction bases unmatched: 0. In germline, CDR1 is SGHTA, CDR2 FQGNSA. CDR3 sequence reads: CASSGQGETQYF. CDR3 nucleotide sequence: TGTGCCAGCAGCGGACAGGGGGAGACCCAGTACTTC.

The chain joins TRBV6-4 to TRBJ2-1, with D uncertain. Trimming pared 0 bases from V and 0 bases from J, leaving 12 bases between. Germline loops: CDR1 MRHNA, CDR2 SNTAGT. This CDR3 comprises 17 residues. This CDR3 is CASSDSAATRSYNEQFF. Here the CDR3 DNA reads TGTGCCAGCAGTGACTCGGCAGCGACTCGCTCCTACAATGAGCAGTTCTTC.

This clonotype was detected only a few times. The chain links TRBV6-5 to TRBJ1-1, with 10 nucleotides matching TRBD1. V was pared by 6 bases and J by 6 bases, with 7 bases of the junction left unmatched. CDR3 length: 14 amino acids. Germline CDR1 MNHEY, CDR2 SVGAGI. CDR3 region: CASRSGQGRAEAFF. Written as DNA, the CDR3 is TGTGCCAGCAGATCGGGACAGGGGAGGGCTGAAGCTTTCTTT.

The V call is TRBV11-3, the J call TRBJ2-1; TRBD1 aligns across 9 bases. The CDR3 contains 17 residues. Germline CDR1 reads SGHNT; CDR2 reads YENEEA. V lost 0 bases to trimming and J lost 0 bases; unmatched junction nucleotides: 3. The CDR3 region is CASSLEDRGYSYNEQFF. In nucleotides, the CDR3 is TGTGCCAGCAGCTTAGAGGACAGGGGCTACTCCTACAATGAGCAGTTCTTC.

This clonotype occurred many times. The CDR3 loop is CASSLSASTDTQYF. DNA of the CDR3: TGTGCCAGCAGCTTATCGGCTAGCACAGATACGCAGTATTTT. V gene TRBV7-2 combines with J gene TRBJ2-3, with D unclear. The V gene lost 2 bases and the J gene lost 0 bases, with 6 bases spanning the gap. Per the germline V gene, CDR1 is SGHTA and CDR2 is FQGNSA. This CDR3 region has 14 residues.

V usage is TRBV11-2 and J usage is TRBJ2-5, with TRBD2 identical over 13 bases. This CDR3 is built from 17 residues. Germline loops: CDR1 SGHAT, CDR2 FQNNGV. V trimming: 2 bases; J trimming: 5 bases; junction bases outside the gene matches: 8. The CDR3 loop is CASSLLTSGRALETQYF. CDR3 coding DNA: TGTGCCAGCAGCTTACTAACTAGCGGGAGGGCCCTTGAGACCCAGTACTTC.

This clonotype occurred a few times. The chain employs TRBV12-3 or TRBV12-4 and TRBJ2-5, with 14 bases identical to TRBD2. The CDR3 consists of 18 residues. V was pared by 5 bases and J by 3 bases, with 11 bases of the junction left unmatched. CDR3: CASSPGTSGRVPEETQYF. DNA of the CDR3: TGTGCCAGCAGTCCCGGGACTAGCGGGAGAGTCCCTGAAGAGACCCAGTACTTC.

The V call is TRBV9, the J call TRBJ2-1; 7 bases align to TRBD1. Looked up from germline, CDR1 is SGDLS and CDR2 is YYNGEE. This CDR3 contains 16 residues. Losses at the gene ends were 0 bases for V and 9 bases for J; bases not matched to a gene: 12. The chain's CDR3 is CASSVDPRGRWGEQFF. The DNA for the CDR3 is TGTGCCAGCAGCGTAGACCCCAGGGGGAGATGGGGTGAGCAGTTCTTC.

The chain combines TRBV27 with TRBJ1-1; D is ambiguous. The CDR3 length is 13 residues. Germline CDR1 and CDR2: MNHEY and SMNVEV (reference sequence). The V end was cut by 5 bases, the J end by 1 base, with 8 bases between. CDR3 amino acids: CASSAPENTEAFF. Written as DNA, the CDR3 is TGTGCCAGCAGTGCCCCGGAGAACACTGAAGCTTTCTTT.

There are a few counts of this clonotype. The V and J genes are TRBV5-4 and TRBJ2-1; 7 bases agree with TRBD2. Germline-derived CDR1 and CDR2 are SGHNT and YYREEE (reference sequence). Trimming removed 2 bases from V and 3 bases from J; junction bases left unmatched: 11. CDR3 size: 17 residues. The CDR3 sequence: CASSLDIGLADYNEQFF. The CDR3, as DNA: TGTGCCAGCAGCTTAGATATAGGGCTAGCGGACTACAATGAGCAGTTCTTC.

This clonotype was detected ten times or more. The CDR3 region has the DNA TGTGCCAGCAGCTTAGTGGAGGACGGTAGCTCCTACGAGCAGTACTTC. Protein sequence: CASSLVEDGSSYEQYF. The chain joins TRBV7-8 to TRBJ2-7, with D possibly TRBD2 on 5 matching bases. In germline, CDR1 is SGHVS, CDR2 FQNEAQ. The CDR3 extends over 16 amino acids. The V gene lost 1 base and the J gene lost 0 bases, with 13 bases spanning the gap.

CDR3 coding DNA: TGCGCCAGCAGCCTTGCCTCAGGGGGCGCGAGGCAGTATTTT. Protein: CASSLASGGARQYF. The chain carries TRBV4-3 and TRBJ2-3; 8 nucleotides line up with TRBD1. This CDR3 region has 14 residues. Germline loops: CDR1 LGHNA, CDR2 YSLEER. V shed 4 bases and J 11 bases; nucleotides not matched to a gene: 11.